This passage covers 30 T cell receptor beta chains from one sample sequenced in a study of post-analysis software for immune sequencing data. Findings and caveats of the study: TRBV5-6, TRBV5-1 and TRBV20-1 belonged to a set of roughly 5 TRBV segments that were more frequent in patients than controls.

For these TCRs, the target antigens are not known. TCR beta libraries were prepared from cDNA with unique molecular identifiers. TCRdb called the PCR reads again in MiXCR, with one record for every CDR3 protein. Altogether roughly 870,000 distinct CDR3 sequences are present, approximately 53% being singletons, with the ten largest covering about 4.5%. Sequenced sample: blood. The source is a girl aged 5-17 years with multiple sclerosis.

In this sample, this clonotype turned up once. The chain uses TRBV5-1 and TRBJ1-2; D call uncertain. The germline V gene has CDR1 SGHRS and CDR2 YFSETQ. The CDR3 length is 15 residues. With 0 bases removed from V and 4 bases from J, the gap between germline ends came to 13 bases. CDR3 loop: CASSLDQWNSYGYTF. CDR3 bases: TGCGCCAGCAGCTTGGACCAGTGGAATAGCTATGGCTACACCTTC.

This clonotype was counted only a few times. This rearrangement joins TRBV29-1 to TRBJ2-1; D may be TRBD1 (5 bases). The CDR3 is 16 amino acids. Trimming stripped 0 bases from V and 4 bases from J, with 16 bases between. Germline V gene data show CDR1 as SQVTM and CDR2 as ANQGSEA. The CDR3 bases are TGCAGCGTTGAAGATTTCGACAGCTCGATTTACAATGAGCAGTTCTTC. Translating gives CSVEDFDSSIYNEQFF.

The chain joins TRBV29-1 to TRBJ2-1; D is unclear. Trimming shortened V by 1 base and J by 4 bases, and 2 bases separated the two germline ends. The CDR3 is 11 amino acids. Germline V lookup: CDR1 SQVTM, CDR2 ANQGSEA. The CDR3 region is CSVEVYNEQFF. CDR3 nucleotide sequence: TGCAGCGTTGAAGTTTACAATGAGCAGTTCTTC.

This clonotype was recorded a few times. The chain links TRBV29-1 to TRBJ2-3; D perhaps matches TRBD1 (6 bases). From germline, CDR1 is SQVTM and CDR2 ANQGSEA. The CDR3 has 15 amino acids. Trimming shortened V by 6 bases and J by 4 bases, and 20 bases separated the two germline ends. CDR3 in DNA: TGCAGCGTCGGTCGTAGGGTTGGGGGCCCAGATACGCAGTATTTT. Translation: CSVGRRVGGPDTQYF.

The rearrangement links TRBV2 to TRBJ1-1, with 7 nucleotides matching TRBD1. Germline CDR1 and CDR2: SNHLY and FYNNEI. The CDR3 contains 14 residues. The trim removed 7 bases at V and 4 bases at J, leaving 9 bases unmatched. CDR3 in DNA: TGTGCCAGCACTGCCACGCGACAGGGCACTGAAGCTTTCTTT. The encoded protein is CASTATRQGTEAFF.

The sample holds a few counts of this clonotype. The chain links TRBV4-1 to TRBJ2-6; 12 bases fit TRBD1. CDR1 is MGHRA and CDR2 is YSYEKL in the germline V gene. Germline trimming cut 4 bases from V and 0 bases from J; bases unmatched to any gene: 10. The CDR3 sequence is 20 residues long. CDR3 loop: CASSPGTGGGVTSGANVLTF. The CDR3 region has the DNA TGCGCCAGCAGCCCCGGGACAGGGGGCGGTGTGACCTCTGGGGCCAACGTCCTGACTTTC.

This clonotype was counted only a few times. An end of the junction differs from the germline gene, which may be a read error. The chain uses TRBV10-3 and TRBJ2-6, with D possibly being TRBD1 (5 bases). Looked up from germline, CDR1 is ENHRY and CDR2 is SYGVKD. The CDR3 consists of 15 residues. The CDR3 DNA follows: TGTGCCATCAGTGAGGGGGCCAATGGGGCCAACGTCTTGACTTTC. Amino acid sequence: CAISEGANGANVLTF.

This clonotype occurred a few times. This chain uses TRBV7-8 with TRBJ2-7; 7 nucleotides agree with TRBD2. J was trimmed by 4 bases and V by 3 bases; bases with no gene match: 9. The CDR3 contains 15 residues. Looked up from germline, CDR1 is SGHVS and CDR2 is FQNEAQ. This chain's CDR3 is CASSFRTGGGYEQYF. Written as DNA, the CDR3 is TGTGCCAGCAGCTTTCGGACGGGCGGGGGTTACGAGCAGTACTTC.

This rearrangement joins TRBV11-2 to TRBJ2-1, with TRBD2 identical over 7 bases. The J segment lost 4 bases and the V segment lost 0 bases, leaving 9 bases of the junction unmatched. CDR3 length: 17 residues. CDR1 and CDR2 (germline): SGHAT, FQNNGV. The CDR3 reads CASSLEAGAFPYNEQFF. In nucleotides, the CDR3 is TGTGCCAGCAGCTTAGAGGCGGGAGCATTCCCTTACAATGAGCAGTTCTTC.

The CDR3 coding sequence is TGTGCCAGCAGAATAAGCCCTTACGACAGGGGCGGAGGTGGCTACACCTTC. It translates to CASRISPYDRGGGGYTF. This chain uses TRBV6-1 with TRBJ1-2; 8 nucleotides line up with TRBD1. CDR3 length: 17 residues. Germline CDR1 reads MNHNS; CDR2 reads SASEGT. V was pared by 6 bases and J by 7 bases, with 19 bases of the junction left unmatched.

The chain carries TRBV9 and TRBJ2-4; 9 bases line up with TRBD1. V shed 5 bases, J shed 6 bases, and the junction held 6 bases outside the gene matches. Germline lookup yields CDR1 SGDLS and CDR2 YYNGEE. This CDR3 comprises 14 residues. The CDR3, as DNA: TGTGCCAGCAGACTTTTGGGACAGGGAAACATTCAGTACTTC. Translating it yields CASRLLGQGNIQYF.

The chain carries TRBV11-2 and TRBJ1-3; 8 positions match TRBD1. CDR1 is SGHAT, CDR2 FQNNGV, per germline. V shed 7 bases and J 2 bases; nucleotides not matched to a gene: 10. The CDR3 is made up of 16 amino acids. This chain's CDR3 is CASTLWDRMTGNTIYF. CDR3 DNA: TGTGCCAGCACCTTGTGGGACAGGATGACTGGAAACACCATATATTTT.

This clonotype was observed a few times. The genes are TRBV29-1 and TRBJ2-5; maybe TRBD1 (6 bases). The DNA end is more similar to TRBJ2-7, so the J call may be wrong. The germline CDR1 and CDR2 sequences are SQVTM and ANQGSEA. The CDR3 has 14 residues. CDR3 protein: CSVGVRGKTYEQYF. As DNA, the CDR3 is TGCAGCGTTGGTGTCAGGGGTAAGACCTACGAGCAGTACTTC.

V usage is TRBV29-1 and J usage is TRBJ2-5; 8 bases line up with TRBD1. Judging by the DNA end, TRBJ2-7 fits better; the J call may be wrong. Germline assignment: CDR1 SQVTM and CDR2 ANQGSEA. There are 11 residues in the CDR3. The CDR3 DNA sequence: TGCAGCGTTCTCAGGGGGCACGAGCAGTACTTC. This gives the protein CSVLRGHEQYF.

This chain links TRBV7-8 with TRBJ1-2; D gene unclear. V lost 4 bases and J 7 bases, leaving 13 bases between the germline ends. The CDR3 spans 13 residues. CDR1 SGHVS and CDR2 FQNEAQ come from the germline V gene. The CDR3: CASSSSRRAGYTF. The CDR3 DNA reads TGTGCCAGCAGCTCGTCGCGGCGGGCTGGCTACACCTTC.

Of note for this clonotype: Germline is not matched at one junction end, which may reflect a read error. The chain employs TRBV12-3 or TRBV12-4 and TRBJ2-7; TRBD1 matches 8 bases. The CDR3 length is 15 residues. The CDR3 is CAGSSSWDRSYEQYF. CDR3 coding DNA: TGTGCCGGCAGTTCATCCTGGGACAGGTCCTACGAGCAGTACTTC.

This chain uses TRBV6-5 with TRBJ1-5, with TRBD1 as a possible D gene (5 bases). Trimming left V 3 bases short and J 11 bases short, with 20 bases between. CDR1 and CDR2 (germline): MNHEY, SVGAGI. The CDR3 extends over 15 amino acids. The CDR3 coding sequence is TGTGCCAGCAGTTATTATCCCCTTTCGGACACAACCCAGCATTTT. Protein: CASSYYPLSDTTQHF.

This chain connects TRBV6-6 to TRBJ2-5; 7 nucleotides match TRBD2. The germline CDR1 and CDR2 sequences are MNHNY and SVGAGI (reference sequence). The junction had 11 bases not matched to a gene; V was cut back by 6 bases and J by 4 bases. This CDR3 has 15 residues. CDR3 protein: CASRSELATAETQYF. DNA for the CDR3: TGTGCCAGCAGATCTGAACTAGCGACCGCAGAGACCCAGTACTTC.

V gene TRBV7-3 combines with J gene TRBJ2-7; tentatively, D is TRBD1 (6 bases). Germline-derived CDR1 and CDR2 are SGHTA and FQGTGA. Trimming stripped 3 bases from V and 5 bases from J, with 11 bases between. The CDR3 is made up of 13 amino acids. CDR3 in amino acids: CASSFRDNHEQYF. CDR3 in DNA: TGTGCCAGCAGCTTCCGGGACAACCACGAGCAGTACTTC.

This clonotype has more than one count but fewer than ten. CDR3 sequence (DNA): TGCAGTGCTAGACCTCCGGGACAGGGGTACAATGAGCAGTTCTTC. Protein sequence: CSARPPGQGYNEQFF. The V and J genes are TRBV20-1 and TRBJ2-1; 10 bases align to TRBD1. The CDR3 sequence is 15 residues long. Germline V gene lookup returns CDR1 DFQATT and CDR2 SNEGSKA (reference sequence). V lost 2 bases to trimming and J lost 4 bases; unmatched junction nucleotides: 5.

The genes are TRBV27 and TRBJ2-1; no clear D gene. Trimming took off 6 bases at V and 7 bases at J, with 10 bases between the two ends. CDR1 and CDR2 (germline): MNHEY, SMNVEV (reference sequence). The CDR3 consists of 12 residues. The CDR3 bases are TGTGCCAGCAGGCCCGCCGGGAATGAGCAGTTCTTC. This translates into CASRPAGNEQFF.

The chain recombines TRBV20-1 with TRBJ2-7, with D possibly matching TRBD2 (7 bases). CDR1 is DFQATT, CDR2 SNEGSKA, per germline (reference sequence). This CDR3 spans 17 amino acids. Trimming removed 1 base at V and 2 bases at J, with 21 bases between. CDR3 in DNA: TGCAGTGCTAGAGCTAACGAGGGGGACTATCCCCCCTACGAGCAGTACTTC. As protein: CSARANEGDYPPYEQYF.

In its sample, this clonotype was seen a few times. The V and J genes are TRBV12-3 or TRBV12-4 and TRBJ2-5; 7 nucleotides agree with TRBD1. Trimming removed 8 bases from V and 1 base from J; junction bases left unmatched: 7. This CDR3 contains 14 residues. The CDR3 bases are TGTGCCAGCGCGGAAAACAGGGGCCAAGAGACCCAGTACTTC. It codes for CASAENRGQETQYF.

The table lists this clonotype with a count of one. V and J are TRBV20-1 and TRBJ1-1, with TRBD1 identical over 7 bases. CDR3 length: 12 amino acids. The germline V gene has CDR1 DFQATT and CDR2 SNEGSKA (reference sequence). V shed 6 bases, J shed 4 bases, and the junction held 5 bases outside the gene matches. The CDR3 loop is CSASGGGTEAFF. The CDR3 region has the DNA TGCAGTGCCTCAGGGGGAGGCACTGAAGCTTTCTTT.

About this clonotype: The junction departs from the called germline gene at one end, perhaps through a read error. V is TRBV5-1 and J is TRBJ2-1; 8 bases are a match to TRBD2. There are 14 residues in the CDR3. The germline CDR1 and CDR2 sequences are SGHRS and YFSETQ. As DNA, the CDR3 is TGCGCCGGCAGCCCGGGGGGGAAATACAATGAGCAGTTCTTC. The encoded protein is CAGSPGGKYNEQFF.

The chain is built from TRBV29-1 and TRBJ2-5, with TRBD2 matching 7 bases. The CDR3 is 12 amino acids. In germline, CDR1 is SQVTM, CDR2 ANQGSEA. V lost 8 bases to trimming and J lost 5 bases; unmatched junction nucleotides: 8. CDR3 nucleotides: TGCAGCTGGCTCGGGGAGGGGGAGACCCAGTACTTC. This encodes CSWLGEGETQYF.

The chain employs TRBV7-2 and TRBJ1-4; maybe TRBD1 (5 bases). The CDR3 is made up of 15 amino acids. V lost 1 base to trimming and J lost 8 bases, with 14 bases between them. Germline CDR1 reads SGHTA; CDR2 reads FQGNSA. The CDR3 DNA is TGTGCCAGCAGCTTAGGGACACGCTTCGACGAAAAACTGTTTTTT. Protein sequence: CASSLGTRFDEKLFF.

The chain carries TRBV27 and TRBJ2-1; 8 bases are shared with TRBD2. The CDR3 covers 16 residues. Germline trimming cut 5 bases from V and 6 bases from J; bases unmatched to any gene: 12. CDR1 MNHEY and CDR2 SMNVEV come from the germline V gene (reference sequence). Written as DNA, the CDR3 is TGTGCCAGCAGTCTGACCGGGGGGGCGATGGGCAATGAGCAGTTCTTC. The encoded protein is CASSLTGGAMGNEQFF.

The chain is built from TRBV12-3 or TRBV12-4 and TRBJ2-5, with D unresolved. Trimming took 2 bases from V and 1 from J, leaving 8 bases between them. The CDR3 has 14 amino acids. The CDR3 here is CASSLFNSQETQYF. CDR3 nucleotides: TGTGCCAGCAGTTTATTCAACTCCCAAGAGACCCAGTACTTC.

This chain uses TRBV20-1 with TRBJ2-5; possible D gene TRBD1, 5 bases. Germline loops: CDR1 DFQATT, CDR2 SNEGSKA (reference sequence). The V end was cut by 5 bases, the J end by 13 bases, with 8 bases between. This CDR3 has 8 residues. The CDR3 loop is CSAPTGYF. In nucleotides, the CDR3 is TGCAGTGCTCCCACAGGGTACTTC.